This TCR beta chain was sequenced during a study of control samples from healthy donors and cancer patients. This clone appeared a few times. The CDR3 loop spans 18 amino acids. CDR1 is LGHDT and CDR2 is YNNKEL in the germline V gene (reference sequence). Trimming took off 1 base at V and 5 bases at J, with 21 bases between the two ends. Here immunoSEQ multiplex PCR was the method, and the copy in TCRdb shows in-frame clones only, minus some. The sample has approximately 150,000 clones; around 90% are singletons. Sample: blood. The TCR originated in a woman in her thirties or forties in good health. The chain joins TRBV3-1 (or the pseudogene TRBV3-2) to TRBJ2-1; D possibly uses TRBD1 or TRBD2 (5 bases each). CDR3 protein: CASSQGFGGLGVDNEQFF. CDR3 in DNA: TGTGCCAGCAGCCAAGGGTTCGGCGGTCTGGGGGTTGACAATGAGCAGTTCTTC.